One and the same sample provided the 25 T cell receptor beta chains below, sequenced in a study of blood T cells in healthy people across ages. Sample-barcoded 5' priming and a J-beta primer mix drove a second PCR of about 6 to 12 cycles. Each CDR3 protein is one row after TCRdb ran MiXCR on the 5' RACE reads. The data show 1.5 million to 2 million distinct CDR3 sequences, roughly 27% seen once. Sequenced material: blood. These receptors were collected from a woman aged 25 to 39 in good health.

In its sample, this clonotype was seen many times. V and J are TRBV11-2 and TRBJ2-7, with D maybe TRBD1 (5 bases). From germline, CDR1 is SGHAT and CDR2 FQNNGV. Trimming removed 0 bases at V and 6 bases at J, with 6 bases between. The CDR3 sequence is 12 residues long. The CDR3 region is CASSLDGAEQYF. The CDR3, as DNA: TGTGCCAGCAGCTTAGATGGGGCCGAGCAGTACTTC.

This clonotype was found a few times. V gene TRBV12-5 combines with J gene TRBJ2-4, with 8 bases matching TRBD2. The CDR3 is 17 residues long. From germline, CDR1 is LGHNT and CDR2 FRNRAP. Trimming cost V 5 bases and J 0 bases; bases outside gene matches: 9. This CDR3 is CASGPRGENLAKNIQYF. The CDR3 DNA reads as TGTGCTAGTGGTCCGCGGGGGGAGAATCTAGCCAAAAACATTCAGTACTTC.

The chain uses TRBV24-1 and TRBJ1-2; D perhaps matches TRBD1 (5 bases). This CDR3 has 14 amino acids. Trimming pared 7 bases from V and 2 bases from J, leaving 13 bases between. Germline CDR1 is KGHDR and CDR2 is SFDVKD. The CDR3 sequence: CATRASRDNYGYTF. The CDR3 nucleotides are TGTGCCACCAGGGCCTCCCGGGACAACTATGGCTACACCTTC.

This clonotype turned up a few times. The chain is built from TRBV2 and TRBJ2-7; D is perhaps TRBD1 or TRBD2 (5 bases each). Trimming shortened V by 2 bases and J by 6 bases, and 14 bases separated the two germline ends. The germline gives CDR1 SNHLY, CDR2 FYNNEI. The CDR3 totals 14 residues. CDR3 in DNA: TGTGCCAGCAGTGAATGGGGGATGTCCATCGAGCAGTACTTC. Translation gives CASSEWGMSIEQYF.

The chain recombines TRBV5-4 with TRBJ2-7; TRBD1 matches 9 bases. CDR1 and CDR2 (germline): SGHNT, YYREEE (reference sequence). This CDR3 region has 16 residues. V trimming: 6 bases; J trimming: 7 bases; junction bases outside the gene matches: 17. The CDR3 reads CASNRQGGERRGEQYF. CDR3 DNA sequence: TGTGCCAGCAACAGACAGGGGGGCGAGCGGAGGGGGGAGCAGTACTTC. The full variable domain, in which reference TRBV5-4 and TRBJ2-7 provide the parts outside the CDR3, is ETGVTQSPTHLIKTRGQQVTLRCSSQSGHNTVSWYQQALGQGPQFIFQYYREEENGRGNFPPRFSGLQFPNYSSELNVNALELDDSALYLCASNRQGGERRGEQYFGPGTRLTVT.

This clonotype has a count of ten or more. The chain uses TRBV20-1 and TRBJ2-4; D might be TRBD1 or TRBD2, each matching 5 bases. The CDR3 extends over 15 amino acids. Trimming cost V 0 bases and J 0 bases, with 9 bases left between them. The V gene's germline CDR1 is DFQATT and CDR2 SNEGSKA (reference sequence). Here the CDR3 DNA reads TGCAGTGCTAGAGAGGAGGACATAGCCAAAAACATTCAGTACTTC. As protein: CSAREEDIAKNIQYF.

This clonotype was seen a handful of times. The genes are TRBV7-2 and TRBJ2-7; D possibly corresponds to TRBD2 (6 bases). The ends were cut back, 1 base at V and 0 bases at J, with 13 bases in the middle. This CDR3 spans 16 amino acids. Germline CDR1 SGHTA, CDR2 FQGNSA. The CDR3: CASSLVTSPSSYEQYF. Written as DNA, the CDR3 is TGTGCCAGCAGCTTAGTAACTAGCCCCAGCTCCTACGAGCAGTACTTC.

This clonotype was detected ten times or more. J is TRBJ2-1 and V is TRBV15, with a weak D call TRBD2 (6 bases). V dropped 6 bases and J dropped 7 bases, with 16 bases sitting between them. Looked up from germline, CDR1 is LNHNV and CDR2 is YYDKDF (reference sequence). The CDR3 has 14 residues. The chain's CDR3 is CATRGPGELNEQFF. Here the CDR3 DNA reads TGTGCCACCAGGGGACCGGGAGAGTTGAATGAGCAGTTCTTC.

This chain joins TRBV20-1 and TRBJ2-1, with TRBD2 as a possible D gene (7 bases). The CDR3 covers 15 residues. Germline loops: CDR1 DFQATT, CDR2 SNEGSKA (reference sequence). Deletions cut 6 bases from V and 10 bases from J, with 25 bases between. The CDR3 DNA reads as TGCAGTGCCCCGCCGGGGGGCGGGGGCCGCAGGGAGCAGTTCTTC. As protein: CSAPPGGGGRREQFF.

This chain joins TRBV12-3 or TRBV12-4 and TRBJ1-2; no clear D gene. CDR3 length: 16 amino acids. Trimming pared 5 bases from V and 2 bases from J, leaving 18 bases between. CDR3 residues: CASSDRIDGGNYGYTF. The CDR3 bases are TGTGCCAGCAGTGACCGGATTGACGGAGGAAACTATGGCTACACCTTC.

This clonotype has a count of ten or more. This rearrangement joins TRBV2 to TRBJ2-5, with TRBD2 matching over 10 bases. J was trimmed by 0 bases and V by 9 bases; bases with no gene match: 10. CDR1 is SNHLY and CDR2 is FYNNEI in the germline V gene. The CDR3 consists of 16 residues. CDR3 in amino acids: CARDNSGTSDQETQYF. The CDR3 region has the DNA TGTGCCAGGGATAACTCCGGGACTAGCGACCAAGAGACCCAGTACTTC.

The V gene is TRBV4-1, the J gene TRBJ1-5, with D perhaps matching TRBD1 (5 bases). Trimming pared 4 bases from V and 2 bases from J, leaving 15 bases between. The CDR3 covers 16 residues. Germline V lookup: CDR1 MGHRA, CDR2 YSYEKL. The CDR3 nucleotides read TGCGCCAGCAGCCCATCACCAGGGACTGGCAATCAGCCCCAGCATTTT. Encoded protein: CASSPSPGTGNQPQHF.

The chain has TRBV12-3 or TRBV12-4 and TRBJ2-3; TRBD2 aligns across 11 bases. The junction had 12 bases not matched to a gene; V was cut back by 6 bases and J by 13 bases. This CDR3 is built from 14 residues. CDR3 coding DNA: TGTGCCAGCAGACCAACTAGCGGGGGCGCCGGGGAGTATTTT. This encodes CASRPTSGGAGEYF.

The chain uses TRBV7-2 and TRBJ2-1; D not resolved. The germline V gene has CDR1 SGHTA and CDR2 FQGNSA. This CDR3 region has 17 residues. V gave up 1 base and J gave up 4 bases, with 17 bases separating them. DNA for the CDR3: TGTGCCAGCAGCTTAGGGTACGATGATCCATGGTACAATGAGCAGTTCTTC. Protein product: CASSLGYDDPWYNEQFF.

This chain uses TRBV28 with TRBJ2-3, with D possibly being TRBD1 (6 bases). V was cut by 4 bases and J by 5 bases, with 16 bases left in between. The CDR3 sequence is 15 residues long. Germline CDR1 reads MDHEN; CDR2 reads SYDVKM. DNA of the CDR3: TGTGCCAGCAGTTCCCCTGGACAGCGTGGAGATACGCAGTATTTT. As protein: CASSSPGQRGDTQYF.

The chain links TRBV7-2 to TRBJ2-2; 15 bases fit TRBD2. The J segment lost 4 bases and the V segment lost 1 base, leaving 1 base of the junction unmatched. The CDR3 is 17 residues long. Germline assignment: CDR1 SGHTA and CDR2 FQGNSA. CDR3 residues: CASSLGTSGGVTGELFF. In DNA, the CDR3 is TGTGCCAGCAGCTTAGGGACTAGCGGGGGGGTCACCGGGGAGCTGTTTTTT.

The genes are TRBV18 and TRBJ2-5; weak D call: TRBD2 (5 bases). The ends were cut back, 0 bases at V and 11 bases at J, with 22 bases in the middle. CDR3 length equals 16 residues. CDR1 is KGHSH and CDR2 is LQKENI in the germline V gene. CDR3 DNA sequence: TGTGCCAGCTCACCACCGGGCCGCTCTGACTTGTGGGAGCAGTACTTC. It encodes CASSPPGRSDLWEQYF.

The chain has TRBV7-9 and TRBJ1-6; D remains ambiguous. The V end was cut by 7 bases, the J end by 9 bases, with 13 bases between. CDR1 is SEHNR, CDR2 FQNEAQ, per germline (reference sequence). CDR3 length: 13 residues. CDR3 DNA sequence: TGTGCCAGCACTCCATCTGGTAGTTCACCCCTCCACTTT. This gives the protein CASTPSGSSPLHF. The full variable domain, its missing parts supplied by reference TRBV7-9 and TRBJ1-6, is DTGVSQNPRHKITKRGQNVTFRCDPISEHNRLYWYRQTLGQGPEFLTYFQNEAQLEKSRLLSDRFSAERPKGSFSTLEIQRTEQGDSAMYLCASTPSGSSPLHFGNGTRLTVT.

The table lists this clonotype with a few counts. The J gene is TRBJ1-2, the V gene TRBV6-5; D is perhaps TRBD1 (5 bases). Germline CDR1 reads MNHEY; CDR2 reads SVGAGI. The CDR3 has 15 residues. V was pared by 0 bases and J by 8 bases, with 16 bases between. The CDR3 protein is CASSYSFTGTQGYTF. CDR3 nucleotides: TGTGCCAGCAGTTACTCGTTCACCGGGACCCAAGGCTACACCTTC.

The chain recombines TRBV24-1 with TRBJ2-1; the D gene is possibly TRBD1 (5 bases). CDR3 length equals 11 residues. The germline CDR1 and CDR2 sequences are KGHDR and SFDVKD. The V gene lost 9 bases and the J gene lost 5 bases, with 7 bases spanning the gap. The CDR3 nucleotides are TGTGCCACCGAACAGGACAATGAGCAGTTCTTC. The encoded protein is CATEQDNEQFF.

The CDR3 reads CAAGEAKNIQYF. The DNA of the CDR3 is TGTGCCGCGGGGGAAGCCAAAAACATTCAGTACTTC. This chain uses TRBV6-2 or TRBV6-3 with TRBJ2-4, with TRBD2 identical over 7 bases. Germline-derived CDR1 and CDR2 are MNHEY and SVGEGT. J was trimmed by 0 bases and V by 11 bases; bases with no gene match: 1. This CDR3 spans 12 amino acids.

The V gene is TRBV6-5, the J gene TRBJ2-5, with D uncertain. V lost 0 bases to trimming and J lost 5 bases, with 16 bases between them. This CDR3 has 16 residues. Germline CDR1 MNHEY, CDR2 SVGAGI. CDR3 nucleotide sequence: TGTGCCAGCAGTTACTCTTCCGCCTCGGTCGGCGAGACCCAGTACTTC. Residues: CASSYSSASVGETQYF.

The rearrangement uses TRBV12-3 or TRBV12-4 and TRBJ1-3, with D unresolved. The germline V and J ends were trimmed by 3 bases and 0 bases, with 9 bases remaining between them. CDR3 length: 15 amino acids. CDR3 DNA: TGTGCCAGCAGTTTTTACAGCGTCTCTGGAAACACCATATATTTT. Its protein is CASSFYSVSGNTIYF.

The J gene is TRBJ2-7, the V gene TRBV28, with 8 bases fitting TRBD1. The junction had 8 bases not matched to a gene; V was cut back by 4 bases and J by 9 bases. This CDR3 contains 13 residues. The germline V gene encodes CDR1 MDHEN and CDR2 SYDVKM. Here the CDR3 DNA reads TGTGCCAGCAGTTCCAGGGGGCCCCTCGCGCAGTACTTC. Its protein product is CASSSRGPLAQYF. Filled out from reference TRBV28 and TRBJ2-7, the complete variable domain reads DVKVTQSSRYLVKRTGEKVFLECVQDMDHENMFWYRQDPGLGLRLIYFSYDVKMKEKGDIPEGYSVSREKKERFSLILESASTNQTSMYLCASSSRGPLAQYFGPGTRLTVT.

With regard to this clonotype: A much larger clone differs by one base, so this may be a read error. Here the CDR3 omits its conserved ending phenylalanine or tryptophan, so a read error is the likely source. The chain employs TRBV29-1 and TRBJ2-1; 8 nucleotides align to TRBD2. The CDR3 spans 13 residues. The V gene end was trimmed by 6 bases and the J gene end by 5 bases; junction bases not matched to a gene: 6. Germline-derived CDR1 and CDR2 are SQVTM and ANQGSEA. The CDR3 protein is CSVELAENNEQFV. The CDR3 DNA is TGCAGCGTAGAACTAGCGGAAAACAATGAGCAGTTCGTC.